This record concerns one T cell receptor (beta chain) sequence. Its target is unknown. PCR primers comprised 60 Vbeta and 13 Jbeta primers. Sequencing used immunoSEQ multiplex PCR; TCRdb keeps in-frame clones, though not all of them. The sample holds about 140,000 clones; around 80% are singletons and the top ten take 1.5% to 2%. This sample is drawn from a study of cytomegalovirus exposure and HLA in healthy donors. Losses at the gene ends were 0 bases for V and 6 bases for J; bases not matched to a gene: 2. The CDR3 extends over 15 amino acids. Germline V gene sequence: CDR1 MNHNY, CDR2 SVGAGI (reference sequence). Whole-study findings and limits: CMV serostatus was the only recorded immune exposure for donors.

The chain links TRBV6-6 to TRBJ1-6; 7 bases match TRBD1. The clonotype was recovered from a man in his forties in good health and CMV-seronegative. Sequenced input: PBMCs. CDR3 DNA sequence: TGTGCCAGCAGTTACTCGGGACAGCCTAATTCACCCCTCCACTTT. Translating it yields CASSYSGQPNSPLHF.